Listed below are T cell receptor beta chains from one sample, sequenced in a study of control samples from healthy donors and cancer patients. Data came from immunoSEQ multiplex PCR; TCRdb stores just in-frame clones and leaves some out. The sample holds 85,000 to 90,000 clones, approximately 91% seen once. Sequences were obtained from PBMCs. Every receptor here comes from a woman in her forties or fifties with colorectal cancer. The CDR3 runs from the conserved cysteine through the conserved F or W. The order of the fields is J gene, V gene, D gene, clone size, CDR3 DNA, CDR3 protein. The D gene is left open where the match is weak. A row's size may be missing; if present it is once, few, many or a size class.

j_gene: TRBJ1-4; v_gene: TRBV24-1; d_gene: TRBD1; abundance: NA; CDR3nt: TGTGCCACCAGTGATTCGGACAGGGGTGAAAAACTGTTTTTT; CDR3aa: CATSDSDRGEKLFF
j_gene: TRBJ2-2; v_gene: TRBV19; d_gene: TRBD2; abundance: NA; CDR3nt: TGTGCCAGACCTTGGACTAGCCGGGACACCGGGGAGCTGTTTTTT; CDR3aa: CARPWTSRDTGELFF
j_gene: TRBJ1-4; v_gene: TRBV24-1; d_gene: NA; abundance: NA; CDR3nt: TGTGCCACCAGTGACCCGACAGATGAAAAACTGTTTTTT; CDR3aa: CATSDPTDEKLFF
j_gene: TRBJ1-5; v_gene: TRBV28; d_gene: NA; abundance: few; CDR3nt: TGTGCCAGCGGAGATGTACCTAATCAGCCCCAGCATTTT; CDR3aa: CASGDVPNQPQHF
j_gene: TRBJ2-6; v_gene: TRBV6-5; d_gene: NA; abundance: NA; CDR3nt: TGTGCCAGCAGCCCGGCGTCTGGGGCCAACGTCCTGACTTTC; CDR3aa: CASSPASGANVLTF
j_gene: TRBJ2-2; v_gene: TRBV4-1; d_gene: TRBD1; abundance: NA; CDR3nt: TGCGCCAGCAGCCAAGATACAGGGGGCTTTTCGAACACCGGGGAGCTGTTTTTT; CDR3aa: CASSQDTGGFSNTGELFF
j_gene: TRBJ2-1; v_gene: TRBV10-1; d_gene: TRBD2; abundance: NA; CDR3nt: TGCGCCAGCACGGGGATAGCGGGGGAGCAGTTCTTC; CDR3aa: CASTGIAGEQFF
j_gene: TRBJ1-3; v_gene: TRBV28; d_gene: NA; abundance: NA; CDR3nt: TGTGCCAGCAGTTTGCCCCTAATCTCTGGAAACACCATATATTTT; CDR3aa: CASSLPLISGNTIYF
j_gene: TRBJ1-2; v_gene: TRBV5-1; d_gene: NA; abundance: NA; CDR3nt: TGCGCCAGCAGCTTTGGACAGTACTATGGCTACACCTTC; CDR3aa: CASSFGQYYGYTF
j_gene: TRBJ2-2; v_gene: TRBV9; d_gene: TRBD2; abundance: NA; CDR3nt: TGTGCCAGCAGCCCACGGGGGGCCGGGGAGCTGTTTTTT; CDR3aa: CASSPRGAGELFF
j_gene: TRBJ1-2; v_gene: TRBV19; d_gene: TRBD1; abundance: NA; CDR3nt: TGTGCCAGTAGTACTGGGGACAGGGGGTATGGCTACACCTTC; CDR3aa: CASSTGDRGYGYTF
j_gene: TRBJ1-2; v_gene: TRBV7-8; d_gene: TRBD1; abundance: NA; CDR3nt: TGTGCCAGCAGCCCCAATTTCCTTGACAGGGTCTATGGCTACACCTTC; CDR3aa: CASSPNFLDRVYGYTF
j_gene: TRBJ1-2; v_gene: TRBV5-4; d_gene: NA; abundance: NA; CDR3nt: TGTGCCAGCAGCTTGGCCGGTGGAATCGGCTACACCTTC; CDR3aa: CASSLAGGIGYTF
j_gene: TRBJ2-1; v_gene: TRBV29-1; d_gene: NA; abundance: NA; CDR3nt: TGCAGCGGCTCGAGAGGTGGGGACTTGACCTACAATGAGCAGTTCTTC; CDR3aa: CSGSRGGDLTYNEQFF
j_gene: TRBJ1-1; v_gene: TRBV28; d_gene: NA; abundance: NA; CDR3nt: TGTGCCAGCAGTTTTGAGCAGTCAAACACTGAAGCTTTCTTT; CDR3aa: CASSFEQSNTEAFF
j_gene: TRBJ1-2; v_gene: TRBV5-6; d_gene: TRBD1; abundance: NA; CDR3nt: TGTGCCAGCAGCTTGCCGCAGGGGGCTGGATATGGCTACACCTTC; CDR3aa: CASSLPQGAGYGYTF
j_gene: TRBJ1-2; v_gene: TRBV20-1; d_gene: NA; abundance: NA; CDR3nt: TGCAGTGCTAGCGATAACTATGGCTACACCTTC; CDR3aa: CSASDNYGYTF
j_gene: TRBJ2-5; v_gene: TRBV14; d_gene: NA; abundance: NA; CDR3nt: TGTGCCAGCAGCCAATTGATGGACAGTAAGGTCCAAGAGACCCAGTACTTC; CDR3aa: CASSQLMDSKVQETQYF
j_gene: TRBJ1-1; v_gene: TRBV3-1/TRBV3-2; d_gene: TRBD1; abundance: NA; CDR3nt: TGTGCCAGCAGTCAGGACAGGGGAAACACTGAAGCTTTCTTT; CDR3aa: CASSQDRGNTEAFF
j_gene: TRBJ2-2; v_gene: TRBV5-4; d_gene: NA; abundance: NA; CDR3nt: TGTGCCAGCAGCTTAGGGCAGGGGAACACCGGGGAGCTGTTTTTT; CDR3aa: CASSLGQGNTGELFF
j_gene: TRBJ2-2; v_gene: TRBV6-2/TRBV6-3; d_gene: NA; abundance: NA; CDR3nt: TGTGCCAGCAGTCGCTTGGGGGAGACCGGGGAGCTGTTTTTT; CDR3aa: CASSRLGETGELFF
j_gene: TRBJ2-2; v_gene: TRBV19; d_gene: NA; abundance: NA; CDR3nt: TGTGCCAGTATGGTGACTAGTAACACCGGGGAGCTGTTTTTT; CDR3aa: CASMVTSNTGELFF